These T cell receptor beta chains were read from a single sample in a study of CD8 T cells in Susac syndrome. TCRdb ran MiXCR on the immunoSEQ multiplex PCR reads and lists one entry per CDR3 protein. The sample shows roughly 200,000 distinct CDR3 sequences, approximately 95% of them seen only once. The sample taken for sequencing was CD4+ T cells from PBMCs. All receptors derive from a human donor with multiple sclerosis. Both conserved end residues are trimmed from each CDR3. D genes are given only for firm matches.

TRBJ1-6,NA,TRBV18,11,ASSPRVDSPLH
TRBJ1-6,NA,TRBV20-1,11,SASAVIMGTLH
TRBJ1-2,NA,TRBV4-3,13,ASSQDTGGGYGYT
TRBJ2-5,TRBD1,TRBV29-1,10,SGWTGGETQY
TRBJ2-1,NA,TRBV30,11,AWGAGIYNEQF
TRBJ2-5,TRBD2,TRBV20-1,14,SAREGLAGGKETQY
TRBJ2-5,TRBD2,TRBV27,15,ASSLSQRGGRKETQY
TRBJ1-5,NA,TRBV30,14,AWSARDFRSNQPQH
TRBJ1-2,NA,TRBV19,11,ASSIQQGYGYT
TRBJ2-1,NA,TRBV4-2,13,ASSSDDSSYNEQF
TRBJ2-7,NA,TRBV5-8,13,ASSPRVLASYEQY
TRBJ2-3,TRBD2,TRBV29-1,12,SVTSRLAIDTQY
TRBJ2-6,NA,TRBV5-6,15,ASSLVTPGSGANVLT
TRBJ2-5,TRBD2,TRBV12-3/TRBV12-4,13,ASSLGAGGGETQY
TRBJ1-5,TRBD1,TRBV20-1,17,SARDPSTGQGASNQPQH
TRBJ2-1,NA,TRBV20-1,13,SASTVISNYNEQF
TRBJ2-3,NA,TRBV5-6,11,ASSLGFTDTQY
TRBJ2-1,TRBD2,TRBV30,12,AWSPGGWRNEQF
TRBJ1-1,NA,TRBV3-1,11,ASSRTGTEEAF
TRBJ1-1,TRBD1,TRBV30,12,AWKYGTGDTEAF
TRBJ2-7,NA,TRBV5-1,11,ASSLEQPHEQY
TRBJ2-2,TRBD1,TRBV30,14,AWSLLQGRNTGELF
TRBJ2-7,TRBD1,TRBV7-6,13,ASSSDPGQRGEQY
TRBJ2-3,NA,TRBV30,14,AWSVRGRARTDTQY
TRBJ2-3,NA,TRBV3-1,9,ASRDADTQY
TRBJ2-7,NA,TRBV9,12,ASSVGQGPYEQY
TRBJ1-5,NA,TRBV12-5,13,ASQRRGEGNQPQH
TRBJ2-7,NA,TRBV20-1,11,SASVSNLWEQY
TRBJ1-1,NA,TRBV12-3/TRBV12-4,11,ASRLEGDTEAF
TRBJ2-6,NA,TRBV5-1,14,ASSSGLFSGANVLT
TRBJ1-5,TRBD1,TRBV11-2,15,ASSPIPRQGTNQPQH
TRBJ1-2,NA,TRBV19,11,ASSIGGYYGYT
TRBJ2-1,TRBD2,TRBV12-3/TRBV12-4,10,ASSSSGGAII